This T cell receptor beta chain appears in the sequencing data of a study of T-cell reconstitution after alpha-beta-depleted transplantation in children. Germline V gene data show CDR1 as DFQATT and CDR2 as SNEGSKA (reference sequence). The CDR3 consists of 14 residues. V was shortened by 5 bases and J by 7 bases, with 17 bases between the two germline ends. Study-wide points: Some patients owed their high day-60 TCRbeta diversity to surviving recipient T cells and thymic progenitors. After transplant, at about two months, alpha-beta T cells were reportedly derived from several hundred expanded graft clones. Among T cells one year after transplant, newly produced cells accounted for most counts and diversity.

Unique molecular identifiers tagged the TCRbeta library. TCRdb re-called the PCR reads through MiXCR, storing one row per CDR3 protein. The sample consists of some 260,000 distinct CDR3 sequences, 24% of them appearing once. There are a few counts of this clonotype. Its antigen is still unknown. The source is a female patient under 10 years old who had a stem cell transplant for congenital amegakaryocytic thrombocytopenia, so the T cells may come from the graft donor. The rearrangement joins TRBV20-1 to TRBJ1-4; possible D gene TRBD1, 5 bases. The sample was PBMCs, mostly from graft donor cells, taken 360 days after TCRalphabeta/CD19-depleted stem cell transplant. CDR3 sequence reads: CSAFDRGYPEKLFF. The CDR3 coding sequence is TGCAGTGCTTTCGATAGGGGCTACCCTGAAAAACTGTTTTTT.